The 21 T cell receptor beta chains in this list originate from one sample, sequenced in a study of T cells in Graves' hyperthyroidism and ophthalmopathy. RNA transcripts served as the template for amplifying TCR beta CDR3 regions. HTBI primers were used for first-round RT-PCR of the TCR CDR3. TCRdb processed the multiplex PCR reads anew with MiXCR; each CDR3 protein has one entry. The sample has approximately 510,000 distinct CDR3 sequences, less than 25% seen once. The sample comprised blood. The receptors come from a man between 18 and 29 years old with Graves' hyperthyroidism.

This clonotype was seen many times. This rearrangement joins TRBV24-1 to TRBJ2-7; maybe TRBD1 (6 bases). Trimming stripped 3 bases from V and 3 bases from J, with 11 bases between. This CDR3 has 14 residues. The germline gives CDR1 KGHDR, CDR2 SFDVKD. Here the CDR3 reads CATSDRQVNYEQYF. CDR3 nucleotides: TGTGCCACCAGTGATAGACAGGTGAACTACGAGCAGTACTTC.

This clonotype occurred many times. The V gene is TRBV9, the J gene TRBJ2-5; D not certain. The CDR3 totals 16 residues. V was clipped by 0 bases and J by 5 bases, with 17 bases between them. Germline V gene sequence: CDR1 SGDLS, CDR2 YYNGEE. The CDR3 region is CASSVVTDGSWETQYF. CDR3 nucleotide sequence: TGTGCCAGCAGCGTAGTAACGGACGGGTCGTGGGAGACCCAGTACTTC. Supplemented by reference TRBV9 and TRBJ2-5, the full variable domain reads DSGVTQTPKHLITATGQRVTLRCSPRSGDLSVYWYQQSLDQGLQFLIQYYNGEERAKGNILERFSAQQFPDLHSELNLSSLELGDSALYFCASSVVTDGSWETQYFGPGTRLLVL.

This chain joins TRBV4-1 and TRBJ1-1, with 7 bases matching TRBD1. Germline lookup yields CDR1 MGHRA and CDR2 YSYEKL. V was pared by 0 bases and J by 7 bases, with 11 bases of the junction left unmatched. The CDR3 length is 16 residues. The chain's CDR3 is CASSQDSVGRGIEAFF. CDR3 in DNA: TGCGCCAGCAGCCAAGATTCTGTTGGCAGGGGGATTGAAGCTTTCTTT.

This clonotype was detected a few times. The rearrangement uses TRBV6-1 and TRBJ2-7; tentative D call: TRBD1 (6 bases). This CDR3 has 15 residues. CDR1 is MNHNS and CDR2 is SASEGT in the germline V gene. V was clipped by 1 base and J by 3 bases, with 13 bases between them. The CDR3 bases are TGTGCCAGCAGTGAAGACCCGGGACAATACTACGAGCAGTACTTC. The encoded protein is CASSEDPGQYYEQYF.

This clonotype was seen at least ten times. The chain employs TRBV24-1 and TRBJ2-7; 11 bases are a match to TRBD1. J gave up 6 bases and V 4 bases, and 7 bases lay outside the gene matches. CDR1 and CDR2 (germline): KGHDR, SFDVKD. This CDR3 region has 15 residues. The CDR3 sequence is CATSDRTGGTSEQYF. CDR3 coding DNA: TGTGCCACCAGTGACCGGACAGGGGGCACCTCCGAGCAGTACTTC.

The CDR3 protein is CASNINTGELFF. CDR3 nucleotide sequence: TGTGCCAGTAATATTAACACCGGGGAGCTGTTTTTT. The genes are TRBV19 and TRBJ2-2; D not certain. V lost 7 bases and J lost 2, with 5 bases in between. Germline V gene sequence: CDR1 LNHDA, CDR2 SQIVND (reference sequence). The CDR3 covers 12 residues.

This clonotype has ten or more counts. The chain employs TRBV6-1 and TRBJ1-2, with D possibly being TRBD1 (6 bases). This CDR3 has 14 residues. V gave up 5 bases and J gave up 1 base, with 11 bases separating them. Germline V gene sequence: CDR1 MNHNS, CDR2 SASEGT. CDR3 DNA: TGTGCCAGCAGTCCTACAGGGTATAACTATGGCTACACCTTC. Translated, it gives CASSPTGYNYGYTF.

This clonotype occurred a few times. The genes are TRBV6-1 and TRBJ1-2, with a possible D match to TRBD1 (6 bases). CDR3 size: 14 residues. Trimming cost V 6 bases and J 5 bases, with 16 bases left between them. The germline V gene encodes CDR1 MNHNS and CDR2 SASEGT. CDR3 loop: CASRPPGQGYGYTF. Written as DNA, the CDR3 is TGTGCCAGCAGGCCCCCGGGGCAGGGGTATGGCTACACCTTC.

The chain carries TRBV6-1 and TRBJ2-5, with 11 bases identical to TRBD2. Germline V gene sequence: CDR1 MNHNS, CDR2 SASEGT. V dropped 7 bases and J dropped 2; count of bases not matched to a gene: 6. The CDR3 sequence is 15 residues long. The CDR3 region has the DNA TGTGCCAGCATGGCTAGCGGGGGGCCGCAAGAGACCCAGTACTTC. Translating it yields CASMASGGPQETQYF.

This clonotype was seen repeatedly, ten times or more. V gene TRBV12-3 or TRBV12-4 combines with J gene TRBJ1-5, with TRBD1 matching over 8 bases. V gave up 4 bases and J gave up 6 bases; unmatched junction bases: 5. The CDR3 length is 14 residues. The CDR3: CASSSRTGFQPQHF. The CDR3 coding sequence is TGTGCCAGCAGTTCCCGGACAGGGTTTCAGCCCCAGCATTTT.

This clonotype appeared many times. The J gene is TRBJ2-7, the V gene TRBV30; D might be TRBD2 (6 bases). V dropped 7 bases and J dropped 4 bases, with 20 bases sitting between them. CDR3 length: 14 residues. Germline V CDR1 and CDR2: GTSNPN, SVGIG (reference sequence). The CDR3 sequence is CAYGVGGWTYEQYF. CDR3 in DNA: TGTGCCTACGGGGTGGGGGGTTGGACATACGAGCAGTACTTC.

This chain links TRBV11-2 with TRBJ1-1, with D possibly being TRBD1 (6 bases). The germline gives CDR1 SGHAT, CDR2 FQNNGV. Trimming stripped 2 bases from V and 3 bases from J, with 19 bases between. CDR3 length: 17 amino acids. The CDR3 protein is CASSLFVGGAGYTEAFF. CDR3 sequence (DNA): TGTGCCAGCAGCTTATTTGTGGGGGGGGCTGGGTACACTGAAGCTTTCTTT.

This clonotype was counted between two and nine times. An end of the junction does not agree with germline; a read error may underlie this. The chain is built from TRBV2 and TRBJ1-1; weak D call: TRBD1 (6 bases). Germline V lookup: CDR1 SNHLY, CDR2 FYNNEI. The CDR3 totals 13 residues. The CDR3 spells CASSAGGDTEACF. The CDR3 nucleotides are TGTGCCAGCAGTGCAGGAGGGGACACTGAAGCTTGCTTT.

V gene TRBV6-4 combines with J gene TRBJ1-1; a possible D gene is TRBD1 (5 bases). The CDR3 consists of 13 residues. Trimming took off 8 bases at V and 4 bases at J, with 14 bases between the two ends. CDR1 MRHNA and CDR2 SNTAGT come from the germline V gene. CDR3 bases: TGTGCCAGCCCAATCGTCGGGGGCACTGAAGCTTTCTTT. Amino acids: CASPIVGGTEAFF.

This clonotype was seen a few times. J is TRBJ2-7 and V is TRBV12-3 or TRBV12-4; 8 bases fit TRBD2. CDR3 length equals 15 residues. Trimming at V came to 7 bases and at J to 4 bases, leaving 12 bases not matched to a gene. The CDR3 loop is CASTLTSVGAYEQYF. The CDR3 DNA reads as TGTGCCAGCACCCTGACTAGCGTCGGAGCTTACGAGCAGTACTTC.

This clonotype was detected ten times or more. This chain connects TRBV11-1 to TRBJ2-7; D may correspond to TRBD1 or TRBD2 (7 bases each). The CDR3 is made up of 18 amino acids. Trimming took off 2 bases at V and 1 base at J, with 21 bases between the two ends. Looked up from germline, CDR1 is SGHAT and CDR2 is FQDESV (reference sequence). CDR3 region: CASSLPLGRGQRSYEQYF. The CDR3 DNA sequence: TGTGCCAGCAGCTTACCCCTTGGGAGGGGGCAGAGGTCCTACGAGCAGTACTTC.

This clonotype showed up many times. Its ends do not fully match the called genes, so a read error is possible. V is TRBV12-3 or TRBV12-4 and J is TRBJ2-2; a weak D match, TRBD1 (6 bases). The CDR3 is made up of 16 amino acids. The CDR3 loop is CASSLATGISTEELFF. The CDR3 bases are TGTGCCAGCAGTTTAGCCACAGGGATTAGTACCGAGGAGCTGTTTTTT.

This clonotype was recorded a few times. The chain employs TRBV12-3 or TRBV12-4 and TRBJ1-1; D perhaps matches TRBD1 (5 bases). This CDR3 is 15 amino acids long. The V end lost 7 bases, the J end lost 1 base, and 16 bases lay between the germline ends. CDR3 region: CASTRSGTQNTEAFF. For the CDR3, the DNA is TGTGCCAGCACCCGCTCGGGGACCCAGAACACTGAAGCTTTCTTT.

V is TRBV28 and J is TRBJ1-2; 7 nucleotides align to TRBD1. With V trimmed by 5 bases and J by 5 bases, 8 bases remained unmatched. Germline V gene sequence: CDR1 MDHEN, CDR2 SYDVKM. The CDR3 covers 14 residues. The CDR3 DNA reads as TGTGCCAGCAGTCCTACCGGGACAGTTTATGGCTACACCTTC. It yields the protein CASSPTGTVYGYTF.

V gene TRBV4-1 combines with J gene TRBJ1-6; no firm D call. Trimming cost V 1 base and J 10 bases, with 11 bases left between them. The CDR3 spans 14 residues. Germline V gene sequence: CDR1 MGHRA, CDR2 YSYEKL. The CDR3 region is CASSQVITRSPLHF. CDR3 DNA: TGCGCCAGCAGCCAAGTGATCACGCGGTCACCCCTCCACTTT.

This clonotype was observed many times. CDR3 nucleotide sequence: TGTGCCAGCAGTTTAGCGCTTTGGGGGCTGGACTATGGCTACACCTTC. Its protein is CASSLALWGLDYGYTF. J is TRBJ1-2 and V is TRBV12-3 or TRBV12-4, with a tentative D call TRBD1 (6 bases). V lost 0 bases to trimming and J lost 3 bases, with 14 bases between them. The CDR3 loop spans 16 amino acids.